These 25 T cell receptor beta chains were all obtained from the same sample, sequenced in a study of cytomegalovirus exposure and HLA in healthy donors. 13 Jbeta primers and 60 Vbeta primers were used for the PCR. The table came from immunoSEQ multiplex PCR; TCRdb's copy has only in-frame clones and leaves some out. The sample table sets out nearly 200,000 clones. Material: PBMCs. These receptors all come from a boy between 5 and 17 years old in good health and CMV-seronegative.

The chain links TRBV5-1 to TRBJ2-1, with unresolved D. The CDR3 contains 16 residues. Germline V gene lookup returns CDR1 SGHRS and CDR2 YFSETQ. V dropped 0 bases and J dropped 3 bases, with 13 bases sitting between them. CDR3 DNA: TGCGCCAGCAGCTTGGAGGCCTCGACGGGCTACAATGAGCAGTTCTTC. It translates to CASSLEASTGYNEQFF.

The V gene is TRBV2, the J gene TRBJ1-2; maybe TRBD1 (6 bases). This CDR3 spans 11 amino acids. Between the trimmed V and J ends, which lost 11 bases and 8 bases, there was a span of 15 bases. Germline assignment: CDR1 SNHLY and CDR2 FYNNEI. The CDR3 region has the DNA TGTGCCCGTCCAGGGGTGAGGGGCTACACCTTC. It translates to CARPGVRGYTF.

Its frequency marks this clone as medium-sized. The V call is TRBV6-5, the J call TRBJ1-2; possible D gene TRBD1, 6 bases. CDR1 and CDR2 from the germline V gene are MNHEY and SVGAGI. Trimming took 2 bases from V and 2 from J, leaving 12 bases between them. The CDR3 length is 15 residues. CDR3 bases: TGTGCCAGCAGTTACGGGGGGGCTTTAAACTATGGCTACACCTTC. Its translation: CASSYGGALNYGYTF.

The chain recombines TRBV6-5 with TRBJ2-7, with 7 bases that match TRBD1. V lost 4 bases, J lost 5 bases, and 14 bases stayed unmatched. In germline, CDR1 is MNHEY, CDR2 SVGAGI. The CDR3 covers 16 residues. The DNA of the CDR3 is TGTGCCAGCAGTTCCGGTCGAGCAGGGGGTATGAACGAGCAGTACTTC. Amino acid sequence: CASSSGRAGGMNEQYF.

This sequence joins TRBV6-6 and TRBJ1-2; D is possibly TRBD1 (6 bases). Per germline, CDR1 MNHNY and CDR2 SVGAGI (reference sequence). This CDR3 contains 16 residues. Trimming removed 5 bases at V and 0 bases at J, with 16 bases between. CDR3 loop: CASSRRRDTTNYGYTF. CDR3 nucleotide sequence: TGTGCCAGCAGTAGGCGCCGGGACACGACTAACTATGGCTACACCTTC.

V and J are TRBV2 and TRBJ2-3; TRBD2 matches at 8 bases. CDR3 length equals 15 residues. The junction had 2 bases not matched to a gene; V was cut back by 2 bases and J by 1 base. Germline values: CDR1 SNHLY, CDR2 FYNNEI. The CDR3 nucleotides read TGTGCCAGCAGTGAATATAGCGGGGGCACAGATACGCAGTATTTT. Translating gives CASSEYSGGTDTQYF.

The genes are TRBV7-9 and TRBJ1-1; TRBD1 might be the D (6 bases). Trimming removed 4 bases from V and 4 bases from J, with 22 bases in between. The CDR3 contains 17 residues. CDR1 and CDR2 (germline): SEHNR, FQNEAQ (reference sequence). This CDR3 reads CASSSFESNPRGTEAFF. CDR3 coding DNA: TGTGCCAGCAGCTCCTTTGAGAGCAACCCCAGGGGCACTGAAGCTTTCTTT. Based on the CDR3 plus reference TRBV7-9 and TRBJ1-1, the full variable domain is DTGVSQNPRHKITKRGQNVTFRCDPISEHNRLYWYRQTLGQGPEFLTYFQNEAQLEKSRLLSDRFSAERPKGSFSTLEIQRTEQGDSAMYLCASSSFESNPRGTEAFFGQGTRLTVV.

J is TRBJ2-3 and V is TRBV28; TRBD2 matches 15 bases. Trimming at V came to 4 bases and at J to 2 bases, leaving 13 bases not matched to a gene. This CDR3 has 20 amino acids. Germline CDR1 reads MDHEN; CDR2 reads SYDVKM. CDR3 nucleotides: TGTGCCAGCAGTTCGCCCCCGGGACTAGCGGGGGGCCCGATCACAGATACGCAGTATTTT. It yields the protein CASSSPPGLAGGPITDTQYF.

The chain uses TRBV6-1 and TRBJ1-2; D gene unclear. The ends were cut back, 5 bases at V and 6 bases at J, with 7 bases in the middle. Germline V gives CDR1 MNHNS, CDR2 SASEGT. This CDR3 has 11 amino acids. The CDR3 region has the DNA TGTGCCAGCAGTCTACGGGATGGCTACACCTTC. Translation: CASSLRDGYTF.

CDR3 in DNA: TGTGCCTGGAGTGTGCGGGGGGTTTACGAGCAGTACTTC. Amino acid sequence: CAWSVRGVYEQYF. The V and J genes are TRBV30 and TRBJ2-7, with 8 bases identical to TRBD2. The CDR3 has 13 amino acids. Germline V lookup: CDR1 GTSNPN, CDR2 SVGIG (reference sequence). The V segment lost 0 bases and the J segment 4 bases; nucleotides outside the gene matches: 2.

The gene calls are TRBV19 and TRBJ1-4; TRBD1 agrees at 8 bases. CDR1 is LNHDA, CDR2 SQIVND, per germline (reference sequence). The CDR3 is 17 residues long. Trimming at V came to 1 base and at J to 8 bases, leaving 12 bases not matched to a gene. The CDR3 DNA is TGTGCCAGTAGTATAGGACAGGGGCGCCAGAAGAACGAAAAACTGTTTTTT. As protein: CASSIGQGRQKNEKLFF.

V gene TRBV29-1 combines with J gene TRBJ2-3; maybe TRBD1 (6 bases). Per the germline V gene, CDR1 is SQVTM and CDR2 is ANQGSEA. V lost 6 bases to trimming and J lost 5 bases, with 6 bases between them. The CDR3 totals 10 residues. The CDR3 nucleotides read TGCAGCGTAGGGGGAGATACGCAGTATTTT. Encoded protein: CSVGGDTQYF.

This chain joins TRBV4-1 and TRBJ2-3; tentative D call: TRBD1 (8 bases). Germline V gene lookup returns CDR1 MGHRA and CDR2 YSYEKL. The CDR3 runs 16 residues. Trimming removed 3 bases from V and 5 bases from J, with 18 bases in between. The DNA of the CDR3 is TGCGCCAGCAGCCACAGGGGGCTAGCGGACGGAGATACGCAGTATTTT. Its translation: CASSHRGLADGDTQYF.

V is TRBV7-2 and J is TRBJ2-7, with 7 bases fitting TRBD1. There are 13 residues in the CDR3. Trimming at V came to 5 bases and at J to 6 bases, leaving 7 bases not matched to a gene. Germline values: CDR1 SGHTA, CDR2 FQGNSA. The CDR3 DNA is TGTGCCAGCAGCGCCACAGGGGTTAGCGAGCAGTACTTC. Translating gives CASSATGVSEQYF.

J is TRBJ1-1 and V is TRBV19; D ambiguous. Trimming took off 6 bases at V and 3 bases at J, with 5 bases between the two ends. The CDR3 has 11 amino acids. Germline-derived CDR1 and CDR2 are LNHDA and SQIVND (reference sequence). The CDR3 bases are TGTGCCAGTAGCTATTACACTGAAGCTTTCTTT. It yields the protein CASSYYTEAFF.

This sequence joins TRBV7-2 and TRBJ1-1; the D gene is possibly TRBD1 (5 bases). This CDR3 has 14 residues. CDR1 and CDR2 (germline): SGHTA, FQGNSA. Trimming left V 2 bases short and J 0 bases short, with 7 bases between. The CDR3 nucleotides are TGTGCCAGCAGCTTAAGGGGAATGAACACTGAAGCTTTCTTT. Its protein product is CASSLRGMNTEAFF.

The CDR3 region has the DNA TGCGCCAGCAGTCTTTTAATACTAGCGGGGCACCCAGAGACCCAGTACTTC. It yields the protein CASSLLILAGHPETQYF. The V and J genes are TRBV10-2 and TRBJ2-5, with TRBD2 identical over 10 bases. This CDR3 is 17 amino acids long. Unmatched junction bases numbered 13, after V lost 5 bases and J lost 4 bases. The germline V gene has CDR1 WSHSY and CDR2 SAAADI.

V gene TRBV6-5 combines with J gene TRBJ2-7, with a possible D match to TRBD2 (7 bases). Trimming took off 2 bases at V and 5 bases at J, with 19 bases between the two ends. Germline loops: CDR1 MNHEY, CDR2 SVGAGI. There are 16 residues in the CDR3. CDR3 sequence (DNA): TGTGCCAGCAGTTACCCGAGGGGGGGGCGTTATAACGAGCAGTACTTC. This codes for CASSYPRGGRYNEQYF.

The chain is built from TRBV7-6 and TRBJ2-5, with 7 positions matching TRBD2. The J call may be wrong; the DNA end is better matched by TRBJ2-7. This CDR3 region has 13 residues. CDR1 is SGHVS, CDR2 FNYEAQ, per germline. The CDR3 DNA sequence: TGTGCCAGCAGCTTAACGGGGGAGGGCGAGCAGTACTTC. Protein sequence: CASSLTGEGEQYF.

The V gene is TRBV4-3, the J gene TRBJ1-2; 8 bases line up with TRBD1. The trim removed 5 bases at V and 2 bases at J, leaving 7 bases unmatched. The germline V gene encodes CDR1 LGHNA and CDR2 YSLEER. The CDR3 length is 15 residues. In DNA, the CDR3 is TGCGCCAGCAGCTCCCCGGACAGGGTAAACTATGGCTACACCTTC. Protein: CASSSPDRVNYGYTF.

The chain joins TRBV13 to TRBJ1-5, with a possible D match to TRBD1 (6 bases). The germline V gene encodes CDR1 PRHDT and CDR2 FYEKMQ (reference sequence). Trimming cost V 0 bases and J 4 bases, with 7 bases left between them. This CDR3 is 14 amino acids long. The chain's CDR3 is CASSLGGQNQPQHF. Here the CDR3 DNA reads TGTGCCAGCAGCTTAGGCGGACAGAATCAGCCCCAGCATTTT. The whole variable domain, filled in from reference TRBV13 and TRBJ1-5, reads AAGVIQSPRHLIKEKRETATLKCYPIPRHDTVYWYQQGPGQDPQFLISFYEKMQSDKGSIPDRFSAQQFSDYHSELNMSSLELGDSALYFCASSLGGQNQPQHFGDGTRLSIL.

V usage is TRBV5-6 and J usage is TRBJ1-2, with a tentative D call TRBD1 (5 bases). This CDR3 has 15 residues. From germline, CDR1 is SGHDT and CDR2 YYEEEE. V was shortened by 2 bases and J by 8 bases, with 19 bases between the two germline ends. The CDR3 reads CASSFRGWGGGGYTF. CDR3 nucleotides: TGTGCCAGCAGCTTCCGGGGATGGGGGGGAGGCGGCTACACCTTC.

V gene TRBV6-5 combines with J gene TRBJ1-2; TRBD1 might be the D (6 bases). Germline V gene data show CDR1 as MNHEY and CDR2 as SVGAGI. This CDR3 has 15 residues. The ends were cut back, 8 bases at V and 8 bases at J, with 24 bases in the middle. CDR3 residues: CASRLLLWAGAGYTF. The CDR3 bases are TGTGCCAGCCGCCTTCTTCTCTGGGCGGGGGCCGGCTACACCTTC.

The genes are TRBV9 and TRBJ1-1; 8 bases align to TRBD1. V was pared by 3 bases and J by 4 bases, with 5 bases of the junction left unmatched. From germline, CDR1 is SGDLS and CDR2 YYNGEE. The CDR3 runs to 14 residues. The CDR3 DNA sequence: TGTGCCAGCAGCGCCCAGGGGGCTGCCACTGAAGCTTTCTTT. Translation gives CASSAQGAATEAFF.

The V gene is TRBV4-1, the J gene TRBJ2-2; 10 bases match TRBD2. The junction had 9 bases not matched to a gene; V was cut back by 1 base and J by 4 bases. Germline CDR1 MGHRA, CDR2 YSYEKL. CDR3 length: 18 residues. The CDR3, as DNA: TGCGCCAGCAGCCAAGTCCATGGAGCGGGGGGGACCACCGGGGAGCTGTTTTTT. Protein sequence: CASSQVHGAGGTTGELFF.